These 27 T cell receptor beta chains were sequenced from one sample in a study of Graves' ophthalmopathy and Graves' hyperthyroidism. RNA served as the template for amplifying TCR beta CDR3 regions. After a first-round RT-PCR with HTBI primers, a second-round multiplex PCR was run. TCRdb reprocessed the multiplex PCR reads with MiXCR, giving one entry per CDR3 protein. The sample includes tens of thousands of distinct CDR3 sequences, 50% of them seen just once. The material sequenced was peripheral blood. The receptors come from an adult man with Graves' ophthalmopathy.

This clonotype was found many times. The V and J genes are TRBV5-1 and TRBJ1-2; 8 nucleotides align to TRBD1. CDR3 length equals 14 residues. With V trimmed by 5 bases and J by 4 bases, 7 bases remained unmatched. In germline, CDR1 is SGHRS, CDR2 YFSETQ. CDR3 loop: CASSRGQGGYGYTF. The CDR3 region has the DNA TGCGCCAGCAGTCGTGGACAGGGCGGCTATGGCTACACCTTC.

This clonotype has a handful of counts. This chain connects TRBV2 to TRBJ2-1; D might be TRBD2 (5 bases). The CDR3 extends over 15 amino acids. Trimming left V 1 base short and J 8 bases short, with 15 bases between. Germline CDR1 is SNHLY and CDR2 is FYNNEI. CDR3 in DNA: TGTGCCAGCAGTGAAGTCGGAGGAATCAGCGATGAGCAGTTCTTC. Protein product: CASSEVGGISDEQFF.

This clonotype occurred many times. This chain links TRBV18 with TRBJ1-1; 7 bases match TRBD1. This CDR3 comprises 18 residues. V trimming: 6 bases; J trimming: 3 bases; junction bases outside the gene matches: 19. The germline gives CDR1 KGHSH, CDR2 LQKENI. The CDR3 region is CASSPLPVRQGQYTEAFF. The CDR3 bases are TGTGCCAGCTCCCCCCTCCCCGTTAGACAGGGCCAGTACACTGAAGCTTTCTTT.

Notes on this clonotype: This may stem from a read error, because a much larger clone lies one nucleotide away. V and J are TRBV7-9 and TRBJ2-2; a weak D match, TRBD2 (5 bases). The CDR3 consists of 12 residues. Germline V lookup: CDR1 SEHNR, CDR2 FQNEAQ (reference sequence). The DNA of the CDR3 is TGTGCCAGCAGCCTTAGCACCGGGGAGCTGCTTTTT. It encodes CASSLSTGELLF.

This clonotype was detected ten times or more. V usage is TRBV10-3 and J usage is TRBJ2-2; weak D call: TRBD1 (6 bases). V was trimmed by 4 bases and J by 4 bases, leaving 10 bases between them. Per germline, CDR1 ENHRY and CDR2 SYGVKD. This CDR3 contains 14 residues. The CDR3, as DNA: TGTGCCATCAGTGCAGGACAGACCACCGGGGAGCTGTTTTTT. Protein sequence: CAISAGQTTGELFF.

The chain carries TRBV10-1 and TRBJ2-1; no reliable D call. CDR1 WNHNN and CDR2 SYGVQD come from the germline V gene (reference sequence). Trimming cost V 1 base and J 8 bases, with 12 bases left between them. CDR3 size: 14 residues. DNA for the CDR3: TGCGCCAGCAGTGAGTTGGCCAGCCCCCATGAGCAGTTCTTC. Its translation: CASSELASPHEQFF.

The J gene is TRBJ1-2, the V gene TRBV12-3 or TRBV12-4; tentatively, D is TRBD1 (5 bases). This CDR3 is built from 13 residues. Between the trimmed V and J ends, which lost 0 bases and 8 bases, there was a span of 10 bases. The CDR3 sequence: CASSLALGRGYTF. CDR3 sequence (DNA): TGTGCCAGCAGTTTAGCTTTGGGACGCGGCTACACCTTC.

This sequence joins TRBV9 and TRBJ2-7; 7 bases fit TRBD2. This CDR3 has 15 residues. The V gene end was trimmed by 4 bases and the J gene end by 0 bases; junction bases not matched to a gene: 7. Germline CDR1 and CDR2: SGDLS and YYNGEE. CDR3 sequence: CASSFSLAVSYEQYF. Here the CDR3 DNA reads TGTGCCAGCAGCTTCAGTCTAGCGGTCTCCTACGAGCAGTACTTC.

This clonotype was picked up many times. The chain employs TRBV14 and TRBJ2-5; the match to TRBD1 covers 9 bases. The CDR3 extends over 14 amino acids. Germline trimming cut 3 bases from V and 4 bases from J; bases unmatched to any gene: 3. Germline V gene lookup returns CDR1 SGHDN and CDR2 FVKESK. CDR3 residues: CASSQWTGAETQYF. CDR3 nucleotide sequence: TGTGCCAGCAGCCAGTGGACAGGGGCAGAGACCCAGTACTTC.

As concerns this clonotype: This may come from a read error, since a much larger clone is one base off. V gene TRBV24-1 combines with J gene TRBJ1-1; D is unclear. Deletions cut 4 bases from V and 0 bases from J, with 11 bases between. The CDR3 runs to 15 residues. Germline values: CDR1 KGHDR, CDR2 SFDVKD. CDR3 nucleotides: TGTGCCACCAGTGAATTGGGCGCATTGAACACTGAAGCTTTCTTT. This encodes CATSELGALNTEAFF.

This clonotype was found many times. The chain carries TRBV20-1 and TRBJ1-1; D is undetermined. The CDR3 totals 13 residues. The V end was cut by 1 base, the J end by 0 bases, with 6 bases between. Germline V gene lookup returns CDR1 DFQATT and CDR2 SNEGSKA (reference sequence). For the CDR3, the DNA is TGCAGTGCTAGAGTCAGGATGAACACTGAAGCTTTCTTT. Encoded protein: CSARVRMNTEAFF.

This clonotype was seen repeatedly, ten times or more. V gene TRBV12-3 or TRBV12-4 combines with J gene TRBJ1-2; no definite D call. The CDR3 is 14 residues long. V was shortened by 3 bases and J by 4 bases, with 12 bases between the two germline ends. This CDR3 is CASSFGERTYGYTF. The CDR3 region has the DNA TGTGCCAGCAGTTTTGGGGAGCGGACCTATGGCTACACCTTC.

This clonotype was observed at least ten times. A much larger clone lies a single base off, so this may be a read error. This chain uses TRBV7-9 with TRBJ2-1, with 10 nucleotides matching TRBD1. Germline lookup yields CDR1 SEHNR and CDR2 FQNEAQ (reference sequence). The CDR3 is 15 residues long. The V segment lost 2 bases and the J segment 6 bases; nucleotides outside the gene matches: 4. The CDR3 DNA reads TGTGCCAGCAGCTTACTGGACAGGGGGTGCAATGAGCAGTTCTTC. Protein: CASSLLDRGCNEQFF.

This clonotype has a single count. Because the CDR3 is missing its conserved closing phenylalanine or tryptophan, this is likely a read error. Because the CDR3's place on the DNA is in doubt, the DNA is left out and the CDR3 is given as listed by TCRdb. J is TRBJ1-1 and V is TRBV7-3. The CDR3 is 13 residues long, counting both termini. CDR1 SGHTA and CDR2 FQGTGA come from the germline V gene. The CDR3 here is CASSLSGNTEALL.

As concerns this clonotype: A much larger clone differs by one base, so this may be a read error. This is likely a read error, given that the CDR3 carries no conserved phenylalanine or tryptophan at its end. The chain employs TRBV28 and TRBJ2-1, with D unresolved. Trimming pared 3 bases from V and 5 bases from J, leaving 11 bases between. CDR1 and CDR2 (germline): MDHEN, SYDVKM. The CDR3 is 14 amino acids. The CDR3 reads CASSFLSPDNEQFL. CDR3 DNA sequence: TGTGCCAGCAGTTTTCTTTCCCCCGACAATGAGCAGTTCCTC.

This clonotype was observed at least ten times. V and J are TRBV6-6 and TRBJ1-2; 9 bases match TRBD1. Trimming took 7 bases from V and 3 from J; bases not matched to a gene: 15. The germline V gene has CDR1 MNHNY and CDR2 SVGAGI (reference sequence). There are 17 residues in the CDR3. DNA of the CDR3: TGTGCCAGCACCTCCGAGACAGGGGGGGATCTGGACTATGGCTACACCTTC. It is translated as CASTSETGGDLDYGYTF.

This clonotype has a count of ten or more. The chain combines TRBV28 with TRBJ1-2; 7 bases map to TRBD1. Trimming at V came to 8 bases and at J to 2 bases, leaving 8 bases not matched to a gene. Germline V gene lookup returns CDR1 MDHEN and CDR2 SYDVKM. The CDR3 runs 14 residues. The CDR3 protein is CASGRRGGNYGYTF. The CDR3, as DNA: TGTGCCAGCGGTCGAAGAGGGGGCAACTATGGCTACACCTTC.

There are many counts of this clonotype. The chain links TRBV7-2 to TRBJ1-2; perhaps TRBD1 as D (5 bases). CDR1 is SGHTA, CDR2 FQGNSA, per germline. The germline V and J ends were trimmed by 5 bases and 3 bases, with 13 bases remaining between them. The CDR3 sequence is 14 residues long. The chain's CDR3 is CASSQGGSHYGYTF. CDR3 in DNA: TGTGCCAGCAGCCAGGGAGGTTCTCACTATGGCTACACCTTC.

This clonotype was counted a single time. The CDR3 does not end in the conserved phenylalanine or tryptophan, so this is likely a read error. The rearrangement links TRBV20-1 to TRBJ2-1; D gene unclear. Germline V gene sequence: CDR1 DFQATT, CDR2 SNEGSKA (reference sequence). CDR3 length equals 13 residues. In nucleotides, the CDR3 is TGCAGTGCTATGGGGATTTACTACAATGGGCAGTTCCTC. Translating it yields CSAMGIYYNGQFL.

The CDR3 nucleotides read TGCAGTGCTAGAGATACCCAGGGTATGTCCTACGAGCAGTACTTC. Its translation: CSARDTQGMSYEQYF. The genes are TRBV20-1 and TRBJ2-7, with D maybe TRBD1 (5 bases). Germline lookup yields CDR1 DFQATT and CDR2 SNEGSKA (reference sequence). V shed 0 bases and J shed 1 base, with 13 bases lying between them. This CDR3 spans 15 amino acids.

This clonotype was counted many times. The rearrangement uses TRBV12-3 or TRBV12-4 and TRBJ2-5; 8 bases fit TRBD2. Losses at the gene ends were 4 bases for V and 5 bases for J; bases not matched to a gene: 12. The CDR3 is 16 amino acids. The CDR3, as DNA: TGTGCCAGCAGTTCGGCCGGGGGGGGCAACAGGGAGACCCAGTACTTC. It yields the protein CASSSAGGGNRETQYF.

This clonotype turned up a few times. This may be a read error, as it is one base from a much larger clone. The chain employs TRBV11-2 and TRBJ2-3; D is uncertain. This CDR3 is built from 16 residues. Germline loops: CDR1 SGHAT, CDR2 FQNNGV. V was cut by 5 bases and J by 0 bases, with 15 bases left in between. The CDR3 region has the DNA TGTGCCAGCAGCCCCGTGATCCCCACCAGCACAGATACGCAGTATTTT. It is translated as CASSPVIPTSTDTQYF.

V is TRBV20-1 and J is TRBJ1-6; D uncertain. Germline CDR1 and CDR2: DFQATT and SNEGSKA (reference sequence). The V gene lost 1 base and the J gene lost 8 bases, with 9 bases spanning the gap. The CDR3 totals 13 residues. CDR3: CSARGREDSPLHF. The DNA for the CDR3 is TGCAGTGCTAGAGGTCGGGAGGATTCACCCCTCCACTTT.

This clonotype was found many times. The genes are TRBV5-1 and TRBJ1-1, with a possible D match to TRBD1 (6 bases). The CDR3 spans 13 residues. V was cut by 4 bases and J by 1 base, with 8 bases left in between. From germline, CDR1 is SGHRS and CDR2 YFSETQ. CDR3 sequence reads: CASSPQGNTEAFF. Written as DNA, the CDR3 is TGCGCCAGCAGCCCACAGGGGAACACTGAAGCTTTCTTT.

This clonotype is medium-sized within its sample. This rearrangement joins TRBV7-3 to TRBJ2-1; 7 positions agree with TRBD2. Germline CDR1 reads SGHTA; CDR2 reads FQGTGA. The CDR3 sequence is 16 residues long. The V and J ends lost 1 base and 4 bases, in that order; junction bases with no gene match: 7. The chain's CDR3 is CASSLISGNRYNEQFF. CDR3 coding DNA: TGTGCCAGCAGCTTAATCAGCGGGAATAGGTACAATGAGCAGTTCTTC.

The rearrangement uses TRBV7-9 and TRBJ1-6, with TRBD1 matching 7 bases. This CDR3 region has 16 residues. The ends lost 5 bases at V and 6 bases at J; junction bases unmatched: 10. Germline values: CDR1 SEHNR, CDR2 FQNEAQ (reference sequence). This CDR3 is CASSPFGTVTNSPLHF. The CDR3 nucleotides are TGTGCCAGCAGCCCGTTCGGGACAGTGACTAATTCACCCCTCCACTTT.

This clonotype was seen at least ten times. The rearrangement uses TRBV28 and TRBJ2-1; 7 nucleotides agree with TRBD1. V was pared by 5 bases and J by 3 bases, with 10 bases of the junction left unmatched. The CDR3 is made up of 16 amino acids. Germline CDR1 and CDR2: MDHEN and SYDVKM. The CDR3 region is CASSPTGTEIYNEQFF. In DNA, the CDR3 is TGTGCCAGCAGTCCCACCGGGACAGAGATCTACAATGAGCAGTTCTTC.